These T cell receptor beta chains were read from a single sample in a study of shared clonotypes between healthy human individuals. Data came from immunoSEQ multiplex PCR; TCRdb stores just in-frame clones and leaves some out. In the table there are about 560,000 clones, about 80% of which are singletons. The sample was PBMCs. Receptors were obtained from a woman between 40 and 55 years old in good health. Some clones in this sample may be carry-over from other donors' samples. CDR3s include the opening cysteine and the closing phenylalanine or tryptophan. The order of the fields is clone size, V gene, J gene, D gene, CDR3 protein, CDR3 DNA. D genes are given only for firm matches. A clone size is listed for some rows: how often the clone was seen (once, few, many), or a class if it is expanded.

abundance: NA
v_gene: TRBV18
j_gene: TRBJ2-1
d_gene: NA
CDR3aa: CASSPQNMGLSLLNEQFF
CDR3nt: TGTGCCAGCTCACCCCAGAACATGGGACTTTCCCTTCTGAATGAGCAGTTCTTC

abundance: NA
v_gene: TRBV18
j_gene: TRBJ2-3
d_gene: TRBD2
CDR3aa: CASSLRLAGATDTQYF
CDR3nt: TGTGCCAGCTCACTCCGACTAGCGGGGGCCACAGATACGCAGTATTTT

abundance: NA
v_gene: TRBV2
j_gene: TRBJ2-5
d_gene: TRBD1
CDR3aa: CASSHRTGFEGTQYF
CDR3nt: TGTGCCAGCAGCCACCGGACAGGGTTTGAGGGGACCCAGTACTTC

abundance: NA
v_gene: TRBV12-5
j_gene: TRBJ2-3
d_gene: TRBD1
CDR3aa: CASVPSTGDTQYF
CDR3nt: TGTGCTAGTGTTCCGTCGACAGGGGATACGCAGTATTTT

abundance: NA
v_gene: TRBV7-2
j_gene: TRBJ2-7
d_gene: TRBD2
CDR3aa: CASSLLAGGQGEQYF
CDR3nt: TGTGCCAGCAGCTTACTAGCGGGAGGGCAGGGGGAGCAGTACTTC

abundance: NA
v_gene: TRBV5-4
j_gene: TRBJ2-5
d_gene: NA
CDR3aa: CASSSPTSPGETQYF
CDR3nt: TGTGCCAGCAGCTCACCGACATCCCCAGGGGAGACCCAGTACTTC

abundance: once
v_gene: TRBV28
j_gene: TRBJ1-5
d_gene: NA
CDR3aa: CASSPFSNQPQHF
CDR3nt: TGTGCCAGCAGCCCCTTTAGCAATCAGCCCCAGCATTTT

abundance: NA
v_gene: TRBV10-3
j_gene: TRBJ2-2
d_gene: NA
CDR3aa: CAISESSGRDTGELFF
CDR3nt: TGTGCCATCAGTGAGTCGAGCGGTAGGGACACCGGGGAGCTGTTTTTT

abundance: NA
v_gene: TRBV19
j_gene: TRBJ1-1
d_gene: NA
CDR3aa: CASSIDKSPGTEAFF
CDR3nt: TGTGCCAGTAGTATAGATAAGTCCCCGGGAACTGAAGCTTTCTTT

abundance: NA
v_gene: TRBV27
j_gene: TRBJ2-1
d_gene: NA
CDR3aa: CASSTPTYNEQFF
CDR3nt: TGTGCCAGCTCCACACCTACCTACAATGAGCAGTTCTTC

abundance: NA
v_gene: TRBV6-1
j_gene: TRBJ2-7
d_gene: TRBD2
CDR3aa: CASRGLASPYEQYF
CDR3nt: TGTGCCAGCAGGGGACTAGCGTCCCCCTACGAGCAGTACTTC

abundance: NA
v_gene: TRBV27
j_gene: TRBJ1-2
d_gene: NA
CDR3aa: CASSLIAGGLEGYTF
CDR3nt: TGTGCCAGCAGTCTCATCGCGGGTGGGTTGGAAGGCTACACCTTC

abundance: NA
v_gene: TRBV27
j_gene: TRBJ1-1
d_gene: NA
CDR3aa: CASIPPGGGVWGTEAFF
CDR3nt: TGTGCCAGCATCCCGCCCGGTGGAGGGGTGTGGGGTACTGAAGCTTTCTTT

abundance: NA
v_gene: TRBV5-4
j_gene: TRBJ2-3
d_gene: NA
CDR3aa: CASSSGLTDTQYF
CDR3nt: TGTGCCAGCAGCTCGGGACTCACAGATACGCAGTATTTT

abundance: many
v_gene: TRBV29-1
j_gene: TRBJ2-2
d_gene: NA
CDR3aa: CSVRRSANTGELFF
CDR3nt: TGCAGCGTCCGCCGGTCCGCGAACACCGGGGAGCTGTTTTTT

abundance: NA
v_gene: TRBV10-3
j_gene: TRBJ1-1
d_gene: NA
CDR3aa: CAITKGLNTEAFF
CDR3nt: TGTGCCATCACCAAAGGTTTGAACACTGAAGCTTTCTTT

abundance: NA
v_gene: TRBV5-4
j_gene: TRBJ2-7
d_gene: NA
CDR3aa: CASSPRDGIVEQYF
CDR3nt: TGTGCCAGCAGCCCTAGGGACGGCATAGTCGAGCAGTACTTC

abundance: NA
v_gene: TRBV7-2
j_gene: TRBJ2-7
d_gene: NA
CDR3aa: CASSLGQPISYEQYF
CDR3nt: TGTGCCAGCAGCTTAGGACAGCCGATATCCTACGAGCAGTACTTC

abundance: once
v_gene: TRBV29-1
j_gene: TRBJ1-1
d_gene: NA
CDR3aa: CSALWGEMNTEAFF
CDR3nt: TGCAGCGCCCTGTGGGGGGAAATGAACACTGAAGCTTTCTTT

abundance: NA
v_gene: TRBV5-1
j_gene: TRBJ1-1
d_gene: NA
CDR3aa: CASSRGINTEAFF
CDR3nt: TGCGCCAGCAGCCGTGGGATAAACACTGAAGCTTTCTTT

abundance: NA
v_gene: TRBV5-8
j_gene: TRBJ2-1
d_gene: TRBD1
CDR3aa: CASSSRDRQFF
CDR3nt: TGTGCCAGCAGCTCTAGGGACAGACAGTTCTTC

abundance: few
v_gene: TRBV4-1
j_gene: TRBJ2-5
d_gene: NA
CDR3aa: CASSGGIRLQETQYF
CDR3nt: TGCGCCAGCAGCGGGGGGATACGTCTCCAAGAGACCCAGTACTTC